Below are 7 T cell receptor beta chains sequenced from a single sample in a study of shared clonotypes between healthy human individuals. TCRdb's copy holds only in-frame clones and misses some; the assay was immunoSEQ multiplex PCR. The sample consists of about 1.5 million clones, approximately 98% of them appearing once. The sequenced sample consisted of naive CD4+ T cells sorted from blood. Subset here: CD45RA+ positively selected. Source of these receptors: a young man in good health.

The V gene is TRBV5-4, the J gene TRBJ2-3, with D unclear. This CDR3 is 12 amino acids long. Germline V lookup: CDR1 SGHNT, CDR2 YYREEE (reference sequence). V lost 4 bases to trimming and J lost 8 bases, with 11 bases between them. This chain's CDR3 is CASSQPQSTQYF. CDR3 nucleotide sequence: TGTGCCAGCAGCCAACCACAGAGTACGCAGTATTTT.

CDR3 loop: CASSELAEGEQYF. The CDR3 nucleotides are TGTGCCAGCAGTGAACTAGCGGAGGGGGAGCAGTACTTC. V gene TRBV2 combines with J gene TRBJ2-7; the match to TRBD2 covers 7 bases. Germline assignment: CDR1 SNHLY and CDR2 FYNNEI. The ends lost 2 bases at V and 7 bases at J; junction bases unmatched: 5. The length of the CDR3 is 13 residues. The complete variable domain, with remaining parts taken from reference TRBV2 and TRBJ2-7, reads EPEVTQTPSHQVTQMGQEVILRCVPISNHLYFYWYRQILGQKVEFLVSFYNNEISEKSEIFDDQFSVERPDGSNFTLKIRSTKLEDSAMYFCASSELAEGEQYFGPGTRLTVT.

V and J are TRBV30 and TRBJ1-2; D is perhaps TRBD1 (6 bases). CDR3 size: 12 residues. Trimming cost V 8 bases and J 7 bases, with 17 bases left between them. Germline CDR1 reads GTSNPN; CDR2 reads SVGIG (reference sequence). The CDR3 region has the DNA TGTGCCCTCCCGACAGGAAATGGTGGCTACACCTTC. Translating gives CALPTGNGGYTF.

The rearrangement links TRBV7-3 to TRBJ2-1; D gene uncertain. Trimming cost V 4 bases and J 9 bases, with 16 bases left between them. The CDR3 totals 14 residues. Germline V CDR1 and CDR2: SGHTA, FQGTGA. The CDR3 bases are TGTGCCAGCAGCTCCGGGCCCACACTGGGTGAGCAGTTCTTC. Its protein is CASSSGPTLGEQFF.

This clone has a single count. The chain joins TRBV5-1 to TRBJ2-1, with D maybe TRBD1 (5 bases). Trimming removed 2 bases from V and 10 bases from J, with 10 bases in between. Germline values: CDR1 SGHRS, CDR2 YFSETQ. The CDR3 consists of 12 residues. The CDR3 reads CASSLYKGEQFF. In DNA form, the CDR3 reads TGCGCCAGCAGCTTATATAAGGGGGAGCAGTTCTTC.

This clone was detected once. DNA for the CDR3: TGTGCCAGCAGTCAACCGGGACAGGCAATGATAAGCCTGTTCTTC. Its protein product is CASSQPGQAMISLFF. The rearrangement joins TRBV28 to TRBJ2-1, with 8 bases lining up with TRBD1. Germline CDR1 MDHEN, CDR2 SYDVKM. Losses at the gene ends were 5 bases for V and 15 bases for J; bases not matched to a gene: 18. The CDR3 covers 15 residues.

The chain employs TRBV5-4 and TRBJ1-4, with TRBD1 identical over 8 bases. The CDR3 covers 17 residues. The ends lost 0 bases at V and 6 bases at J; junction bases unmatched: 10. Germline V gene lookup returns CDR1 SGHNT and CDR2 YYREEE (reference sequence). CDR3 bases: TGTGCCAGCAGCTTGGGCGGACAGGGAAGGTTAGATGAAAAACTGTTTTTT. It is translated as CASSLGGQGRLDEKLFF.